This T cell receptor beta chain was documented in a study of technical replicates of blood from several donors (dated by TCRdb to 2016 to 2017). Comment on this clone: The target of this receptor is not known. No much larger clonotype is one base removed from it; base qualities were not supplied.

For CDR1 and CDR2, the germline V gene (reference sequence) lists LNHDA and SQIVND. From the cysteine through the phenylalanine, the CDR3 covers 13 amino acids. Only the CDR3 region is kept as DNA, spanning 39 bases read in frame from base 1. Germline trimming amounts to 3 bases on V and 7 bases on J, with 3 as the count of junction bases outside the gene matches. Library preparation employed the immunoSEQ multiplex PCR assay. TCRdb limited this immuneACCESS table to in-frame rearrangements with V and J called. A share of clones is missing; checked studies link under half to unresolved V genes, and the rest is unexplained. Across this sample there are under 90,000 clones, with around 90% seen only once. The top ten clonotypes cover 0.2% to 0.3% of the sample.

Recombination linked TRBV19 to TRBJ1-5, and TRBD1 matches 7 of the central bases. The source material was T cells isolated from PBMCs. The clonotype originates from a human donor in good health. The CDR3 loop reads CASSINRGQPQHF. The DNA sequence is TGTGCCAGTAGTATTAACAGGGGACAGCCCCAGCATTTT.